Listed below are T cell receptor beta chains from one sample, sequenced in a study of shared clonotypes between healthy human individuals. The protocol was immunoSEQ multiplex PCR, while the TCRdb copy is restricted to in-frame clones and leaves out a portion. Of more than 550,000 clones listed, less than 95% are singletons. The specimen sequenced was memory CD8+ T cells from PBMCs. The receptors come from a man in his late teens or twenties in good health. Some clones in this sample may be carry-over from other donors' samples. Each CDR3 is given with its conserved first and last residue. Each record gives: CDR3 protein, CDR3 DNA, clone size, D gene, V gene, J gene. A D gene is named only where the DNA matches it firmly. Expanded clones get a size class; other rows say once, few or many, or leave the size out.

CDR3aa: CASSLLGGSGKTQYF; CDR3nt: TGTGCCAGCAGTTTATTGGGCGGGAGCGGGAAGACCCAGTACTTC; abundance: -; d_gene: TRBD2; v_gene: TRBV27; j_gene: TRBJ2-5
CDR3aa: CASSQDPYRSFHGYTF; CDR3nt: TGCGCCAGCAGCCAAGATCCCTACAGATCTTTCCATGGCTACACCTTC; abundance: -; d_gene: -; v_gene: TRBV4-3; j_gene: TRBJ1-2
CDR3aa: CASSEALTVNTGELFF; CDR3nt: TGTGCCAGCAGTGAAGCCTTAACGGTGAACACCGGGGAGCTGTTTTTT; abundance: -; d_gene: -; v_gene: TRBV6-1; j_gene: TRBJ2-2
CDR3aa: CASSLVVGSEQYF; CDR3nt: TGTGCCAGCAGCTTAGTAGTAGGGAGCGAGCAGTACTTC; abundance: -; d_gene: -; v_gene: TRBV11-2; j_gene: TRBJ2-7
CDR3aa: CASSTRGTAGNTIYF; CDR3nt: TGCGCCAGCAGCACCCGAGGGACAGCTGGAAACACCATATATTTT; abundance: -; d_gene: TRBD1; v_gene: TRBV5-1; j_gene: TRBJ1-3
CDR3aa: CAWNGPGLAGGYEQYF; CDR3nt: TGTGCCTGGAACGGTCCGGGACTAGCGGGTGGGTACGAGCAGTACTTC; abundance: once; d_gene: TRBD2; v_gene: TRBV30; j_gene: TRBJ2-7
CDR3aa: CASSLGGPNEQFF; CDR3nt: TGTGCCAGCAGCTTAGGGGGTCCCAATGAGCAGTTCTTC; abundance: -; d_gene: -; v_gene: TRBV7-3; j_gene: TRBJ2-1
CDR3aa: CASSYTPDRGTDTQYF; CDR3nt: TGTGCCAGCTCGTACACCCCCGACCGAGGCACAGATACGCAGTATTTT; abundance: -; d_gene: -; v_gene: TRBV9; j_gene: TRBJ2-3
CDR3aa: CASSTRLDLTTDTQYF; CDR3nt: TGTGCCAGTAGTACCCGACTAGACCTGACCACAGATACGCAGTATTTT; abundance: -; d_gene: -; v_gene: TRBV19; j_gene: TRBJ2-3
CDR3aa: CASSPDGPEAFF; CDR3nt: TGTGCCAGCTCACCCGACGGCCCTGAAGCTTTCTTT; abundance: -; d_gene: -; v_gene: TRBV18; j_gene: TRBJ1-1
CDR3aa: CASSLMAGTEGADTQYF; CDR3nt: TGTGCCAGCAGTCTAATGGCAGGGACAGAGGGCGCAGATACGCAGTATTTT; abundance: -; d_gene: TRBD1; v_gene: TRBV27; j_gene: TRBJ2-3
CDR3aa: CASSLEPGLRTTDTQYF; CDR3nt: TGTGCCAGCAGCCTAGAACCGGGACTCAGGACGACAGATACGCAGTATTTT; abundance: -; d_gene: -; v_gene: TRBV7-9; j_gene: TRBJ2-3
CDR3aa: CASSYGVYNEQFF; CDR3nt: TGTGCCAGCAGCTACGGGGTATACAATGAGCAGTTCTTC; abundance: -; d_gene: -; v_gene: TRBV11-1; j_gene: TRBJ2-1
CDR3aa: CATSPTHLVGQPQHF; CDR3nt: TGTGCCACCAGCCCGACACATCTCGTCGGTCAGCCCCAGCATTTT; abundance: few; d_gene: -; v_gene: TRBV15; j_gene: TRBJ1-5
CDR3aa: CASSLGGRAVSRTKNIQYF; CDR3nt: TGCGCCAGCAGCTTGGGTGGCAGGGCGGTTAGTCGGACCAAAAACATTCAGTACTTC; abundance: -; d_gene: -; v_gene: TRBV5-1; j_gene: TRBJ2-4
CDR3aa: CASSDPPPRPQHF; CDR3nt: TGTGCCAGCAGTGACCCCCCCCCGCGGCCCCAGCATTTT; abundance: -; d_gene: -; v_gene: TRBV2; j_gene: TRBJ1-5
CDR3aa: CASSLRTGTFSGNTIYF; CDR3nt: TGTGCCAGCAGCTTACGGACAGGGACCTTCTCTGGAAACACCATATATTTT; abundance: -; d_gene: TRBD1; v_gene: TRBV7-9; j_gene: TRBJ1-3
CDR3aa: CASSYSQGSGTEAFF; CDR3nt: TGTGCCAGCAGTTACTCGCAAGGAAGTGGGACTGAAGCTTTCTTT; abundance: -; d_gene: -; v_gene: TRBV6-6; j_gene: TRBJ1-1
CDR3aa: CASSDDTSEAYEQYF; CDR3nt: TGTGCCAGCAGCGATGACACTAGCGAGGCCTACGAGCAGTACTTC; abundance: -; d_gene: TRBD2; v_gene: TRBV7-9; j_gene: TRBJ2-7
CDR3aa: CASSTLGDEQYF; CDR3nt: TGTGCCAGCAGCACCCTGGGAGACGAGCAGTACTTC; abundance: -; d_gene: -; v_gene: TRBV11-2; j_gene: TRBJ2-7
CDR3aa: CASNRNNEQFF; CDR3nt: TGTGCCAGCAATAGAAACAATGAGCAGTTCTTC; abundance: -; d_gene: -; v_gene: TRBV28; j_gene: TRBJ2-1
CDR3aa: CASSFSRNTEAFF; CDR3nt: TGCGCCAGCAGCTTTTCTAGGAACACTGAAGCTTTCTTT; abundance: once; d_gene: -; v_gene: TRBV5-1; j_gene: TRBJ1-1
CDR3aa: CATSSDSLGSRSYSNQPQHF; CDR3nt: TGTGCCACCAGCAGCGACTCCTTGGGATCCAGATCCTATAGCAATCAGCCCCAGCATTTT; abundance: -; d_gene: -; v_gene: TRBV15; j_gene: TRBJ1-5
CDR3aa: CASSLSRAGAGANVLTF; CDR3nt: TGTGCCAGCAGTTTATCTAGGGCGGGGGCTGGGGCCAACGTCCTGACTTTC; abundance: -; d_gene: TRBD2; v_gene: TRBV27; j_gene: TRBJ2-6
CDR3aa: CAISEHNMNTEAFF; CDR3nt: TGTGCCATCAGTGAACACAACATGAACACTGAAGCTTTCTTT; abundance: -; d_gene: -; v_gene: TRBV10-3; j_gene: TRBJ1-1
CDR3aa: CAISSGGETQYF; CDR3nt: TGTGCCATTTCTAGCGGGGGGGAGACCCAGTACTTC; abundance: -; d_gene: TRBD2; v_gene: TRBV2; j_gene: TRBJ2-5
CDR3aa: CASSDPPTTYNEQFF; CDR3nt: TGTGCCAGCAGTGATCCCCCGACTACCTACAATGAGCAGTTCTTC; abundance: -; d_gene: -; v_gene: TRBV6-1; j_gene: TRBJ2-1
CDR3aa: CASSQDRGAGNQPQHF; CDR3nt: TGCGCCAGCAGCCAAGATCGGGGGGCCGGCAATCAGCCCCAGCATTTT; abundance: -; d_gene: -; v_gene: TRBV4-1; j_gene: TRBJ1-5
CDR3aa: CASRPGTGGFLFF; CDR3nt: TGCGCCAGCAGGCCCGGGACAGGGGGCTTTCTGTTTTTT; abundance: -; d_gene: TRBD1; v_gene: TRBV10-2; j_gene: TRBJ1-4
CDR3aa: CASSGWESYNEQFF; CDR3nt: TGTGCCAGCAGCGGGTGGGAGTCCTACAATGAGCAGTTCTTC; abundance: -; d_gene: -; v_gene: TRBV9; j_gene: TRBJ2-1
CDR3aa: CASSGGTGPSYEQYF; CDR3nt: TGTGCCAGCAGCGGAGGGACAGGGCCCTCCTACGAGCAGTACTTC; abundance: -; d_gene: TRBD1; v_gene: TRBV9; j_gene: TRBJ2-7
CDR3aa: CASSHTARSRGYNEQFF; CDR3nt: TGCGCCAGCAGCCACACTGCTAGGTCCCGGGGATACAATGAGCAGTTCTTC; abundance: -; d_gene: -; v_gene: TRBV4-1; j_gene: TRBJ2-1
CDR3aa: CATSRDWTSGNTDTQYF; CDR3nt: TGTGCCACCAGCAGAGATTGGACTAGCGGGAACACAGATACGCAGTATTTT; abundance: -; d_gene: TRBD2; v_gene: TRBV15; j_gene: TRBJ2-3
CDR3aa: CSAELPRSRDSYTGELFF; CDR3nt: TGCAGCGCCGAACTGCCCAGATCCCGGGACTCCTACACCGGGGAGCTGTTTTTT; abundance: -; d_gene: -; v_gene: TRBV29-1; j_gene: TRBJ2-2
CDR3aa: CASSAGGTGNEQYF; CDR3nt: TGTGCCAGCAGCGCGGGAGGGACAGGGAACGAGCAGTACTTC; abundance: once; d_gene: -; v_gene: TRBV9; j_gene: TRBJ2-7
CDR3aa: CASSTGTGGSTDTQYF; CDR3nt: TGTGCCAGCAGCACCGGGACAGGGGGATCCACAGATACGCAGTATTTT; abundance: -; d_gene: TRBD1; v_gene: TRBV9; j_gene: TRBJ2-3
CDR3aa: CASRLGYEQYF; CDR3nt: TGCGCCAGCAGGCTTGGATACGAGCAGTACTTC; abundance: few; d_gene: -; v_gene: TRBV5-1; j_gene: TRBJ2-7
CDR3aa: CASSEDGGRGEKLFF; CDR3nt: TGTGCCAGCAGTGAAGACGGGGGGCGCGGGGAAAAACTGTTTTTT; abundance: -; d_gene: -; v_gene: TRBV6-1; j_gene: TRBJ1-4
CDR3aa: CASSQVYRLAGDYEQFF; CDR3nt: TGTGCCAGCAGCCAAGTTTATAGACTAGCGGGAGACTATGAGCAGTTCTTC; abundance: -; d_gene: TRBD2; v_gene: TRBV14; j_gene: TRBJ2-1
CDR3aa: CSDTLVGRSGYTF; CDR3nt: TGCAGCGACACTTTAGTAGGGCGGAGCGGCTACACCTTC; abundance: once; d_gene: -; v_gene: TRBV29-1; j_gene: TRBJ1-2
CDR3aa: CASTLEDRVDRELFF; CDR3nt: TGTGCCAGCACCCTAGAGGACAGGGTAGATCGAGAGCTGTTTTTT; abundance: once; d_gene: TRBD1; v_gene: TRBV28; j_gene: TRBJ2-2
CDR3aa: CASSYSSGTYGYTF; CDR3nt: TGTGCCAGCAGTTACTCTTCAGGGACCTATGGCTACACCTTC; abundance: few; d_gene: -; v_gene: TRBV6-5; j_gene: TRBJ1-2
CDR3aa: CACRWRREETQYF; CDR3nt: TGTGCCTGTCGGTGGAGGAGAGAAGAGACCCAGTACTTC; abundance: -; d_gene: -; v_gene: TRBV2; j_gene: TRBJ2-5
CDR3aa: CASSLTGPYPTEAFF; CDR3nt: TGTGCCAGCAGTTTAACCGGGCCCTACCCAACTGAAGCTTTCTTT; abundance: -; d_gene: -; v_gene: TRBV27; j_gene: TRBJ1-1
CDR3aa: CASSQELRGGNEQFF; CDR3nt: TGCGCCAGCAGCCAAGAATTGAGGGGGGGAAATGAGCAGTTCTTC; abundance: -; d_gene: -; v_gene: TRBV4-1; j_gene: TRBJ2-1
CDR3aa: CASGPTSGRSYEQYF; CDR3nt: TGTGCCAGCGGCCCTACTAGCGGGCGCTCCTACGAGCAGTACTTC; abundance: -; d_gene: TRBD2; v_gene: TRBV6-6; j_gene: TRBJ2-7